Listed below are T cell receptor beta chains from one sample, sequenced in a study of radiation and T cells in renal cell carcinoma. Here immunoSEQ multiplex PCR was the method, and the copy in TCRdb shows in-frame clones only, minus some. The profile covers about 130,000 clones, with roughly 80% appearing a single time and 3% taken by the ten largest. The starting material was blood, obtained from a patient whose treatment included radiotherapy and nephrectomy. All receptors derive from a woman in her sixties with renal cell carcinoma. CDR3s include the opening cysteine and the closing phenylalanine or tryptophan. The order of the fields is V gene, D gene, clone size, J gene, CDR3 protein, CDR3 DNA. A D gene is named only where the DNA matches it firmly. A row's size may be missing; if present it is once, few, many or a size class.

V: TRBV28
D: TRBD1
size: .
J: TRBJ2-5
CDR3: CATGDRGQETQYF
DNA: TGTGCCACCGGGGACAGGGGGCAAGAGACCCAGTACTTC

V: TRBV28
D: .
size: .
J: TRBJ2-1
CDR3: CASSLMRGSEQFF
DNA: TGTGCCAGCAGTTTAATGAGGGGGTCTGAGCAGTTCTTC

V: TRBV7-9
D: TRBD2
size: once
J: TRBJ2-3
CDR3: CASSLGVAGRTDTQYF
DNA: TGTGCCAGCAGCTTAGGGGTAGCGGGGCGCACAGATACGCAGTATTTT

V: TRBV6-1
D: .
size: .
J: TRBJ2-7
CDR3: CASRFQQGSTYEQYF
DNA: TGTGCCAGCAGATTTCAACAGGGTTCCACCTACGAGCAGTACTTC

V: TRBV11-2
D: .
size: .
J: TRBJ1-1
CDR3: CASSLVGTTRTTEAFF
DNA: TGTGCCAGCAGCTTAGTTGGGACCACCCGAACAACTGAAGCTTTCTTT

V: TRBV20-1
D: .
size: .
J: TRBJ2-5
CDR3: CSARVGETQYF
DNA: TGCAGTGCTAGGGTCGGGGAGACCCAGTACTTC

V: TRBV9
D: .
size: .
J: TRBJ2-1
CDR3: CASSPGLGYNEQFF
DNA: TGTGCCAGCAGCCCGGGACTGGGCTACAATGAGCAGTTCTTC

V: TRBV28
D: TRBD1
size: once
J: TRBJ1-5
CDR3: CASSRTGGAGQPQHF
DNA: TGTGCCAGTTCCCGGACAGGGGGCGCGGGACAGCCCCAGCATTTT

V: TRBV5-8
D: .
size: .
J: TRBJ2-7
CDR3: CASQNPGTEPYEQYF
DNA: TGTGCCAGCCAGAATCCCGGGACGGAGCCCTACGAGCAGTACTTC

V: TRBV15
D: .
size: .
J: TRBJ1-5
CDR3: CATSTSDQPQHF
DNA: TGTGCCACCAGCACGAGTGATCAGCCCCAGCATTTT

V: TRBV28
D: .
size: few
J: TRBJ1-1
CDR3: CASSFKGNTEAFF
DNA: TGTGCCAGCAGTTTCAAGGGGAACACTGAAGCTTTCTTT

V: TRBV7-8
D: .
size: .
J: TRBJ2-3
CDR3: CASSLQDSTDTQYF
DNA: TGTGCCAGCAGCTTACAGGATAGCACAGATACGCAGTATTTT

V: TRBV19
D: .
size: once
J: TRBJ1-1
CDR3: CASSTLPGLNTEAFF
DNA: TGTGCCAGTAGTACCCTACCGGGACTGAACACTGAAGCTTTCTTT

V: TRBV4-1
D: TRBD1
size: once
J: TRBJ2-5
CDR3: CASSQAPGQGSTQYF
DNA: TGCGCCAGCAGCCAAGCCCCGGGACAGGGGTCAACCCAGTACTTC

V: TRBV6-1
D: TRBD2
size: .
J: TRBJ2-7
CDR3: CASSESYGGSYEQYF
DNA: TGTGCCAGCAGTGAAAGCTATGGCGGGAGTTACGAGCAGTACTTC

V: TRBV5-1
D: TRBD1
size: .
J: TRBJ2-3
CDR3: CASSLASGQATDTQYF
DNA: TGCGCCAGCAGCTTGGCCTCGGGACAGGCAACAGATACGCAGTATTTT

V: TRBV27
D: TRBD1
size: .
J: TRBJ2-1
CDR3: CASSTGTGGVWSYNEQFF
DNA: TGTGCCAGCAGTACCGGGACAGGGGGCGTTTGGTCCTACAATGAGCAGTTCTTC

V: TRBV7-2
D: .
size: .
J: TRBJ1-1
CDR3: CASSPERIGEANTEAFF
DNA: TGTGCCAGCAGCCCCGAGAGAATAGGGGAGGCGAACACTGAAGCTTTCTTT

V: TRBV5-6
D: .
size: .
J: TRBJ1-1
CDR3: CASSPLVGANTEAFF
DNA: TGTGCCAGCAGCCCCTTAGTGGGGGCGAACACTGAAGCTTTCTTT

V: TRBV28
D: .
size: .
J: TRBJ2-7
CDR3: CASRVGPSYEQYF
DNA: TGTGCCAGCAGGGTGGGACCTTCCTACGAGCAGTACTTC

V: TRBV5-1
D: .
size: .
J: TRBJ2-7
CDR3: CASSLGRVLHEQYF
DNA: TGCGCCAGCAGCTTGGGTAGGGTTCTCCACGAGCAGTACTTC

V: TRBV29-1
D: TRBD2
size: .
J: TRBJ2-7
CDR3: CSAGGGLYEQYF
DNA: TGCAGCGCCGGGGGGGGCCTCTACGAGCAGTACTTC

V: TRBV2
D: .
size: .
J: TRBJ2-6
CDR3: CASGAGTQSSGANVLTF
DNA: TGTGCCAGCGGGGCCGGGACACAAAGCTCTGGGGCCAACGTCCTGACTTTC

V: TRBV7-9
D: .
size: .
J: TRBJ1-1
CDR3: CASKQGGTEAFF
DNA: TGTGCCAGCAAACAGGGAGGCACTGAAGCTTTCTTT